Following are 23 T cell receptor beta chains from one sample sequenced in a study of blood T cell repertoires in COVID-19. Here immunoSEQ multiplex PCR was the method, and the copy in TCRdb shows in-frame clones only, minus some. The sample holds under 250,000 clones, about 93% seen once. Input material: peripheral blood. These receptors were obtained from a man in his fifties or sixties with COVID-19, enrolled during active disease.

For the CDR3, the DNA is TGTGCCAGCAGTTACTCTGAGGGCTCACCCCTCCACTTT. It translates to CASSYSEGSPLHF. The chain links TRBV6-5 to TRBJ1-6; no clear D gene. The CDR3 runs 13 residues. Germline CDR1 and CDR2: MNHEY and SVGAGI. Trimming removed 0 bases from V and 10 bases from J, with 7 bases in between.

The chain is built from TRBV5-6 and TRBJ2-7; D remains unclear. V lost 3 bases, J lost 0 bases, and 13 bases lay in between. The V gene's germline CDR1 is SGHDT and CDR2 YYEEEE. The length of the CDR3 is 15 residues. CDR3 bases: TGTGCCAGCAGCTCTCCTGCGGTAAGCTCCTACGAGCAGTACTTC. Translated, it gives CASSSPAVSSYEQYF. Supplemented by reference TRBV5-6 and TRBJ2-7, the full variable domain reads DAGVTQSPTHLIKTRGQQVTLRCSPKSGHDTVSWYQQALGQGPQFIFQYYEEEERQRGNFPDRFSGHQFPNYSSELNVNALLLGDSALYLCASSSPAVSSYEQYFGPGTRLTVT.

The chain carries TRBV5-6 and TRBJ2-1; 9 bases line up with TRBD1. V lost 3 bases to trimming and J lost 9 bases; unmatched junction nucleotides: 10. Germline CDR1 reads SGHDT; CDR2 reads YYEEEE. The CDR3 runs to 15 residues. The CDR3 region is CASSSPGQGSGEQFF. The CDR3, as DNA: TGTGCCAGCAGCTCACCGGGACAGGGAAGCGGTGAGCAGTTCTTC.

CDR3 sequence: CASSPLQMVSDEQYF. The CDR3 bases are TGTGCCAGCAGTCCCCTACAGATGGTTAGTGATGAGCAGTACTTC. The V gene is TRBV28, the J gene TRBJ2-7; no firm D call. V lost 5 bases and J lost 7, with 21 bases in between. Germline V gene sequence: CDR1 MDHEN, CDR2 SYDVKM. The CDR3 extends over 15 amino acids.

The V gene is TRBV10-3, the J gene TRBJ2-1; TRBD2 matches 11 bases. The CDR3 runs 17 residues. Germline assignment: CDR1 ENHRY and CDR2 SYGVKD. Trimming removed 2 bases from V and 2 bases from J; junction bases left unmatched: 5. The CDR3 region is CAISEAASGGPYNEQFF. As DNA, the CDR3 is TGTGCCATCAGTGAGGCCGCTAGCGGGGGGCCCTACAATGAGCAGTTCTTC.

This clone has a single count. V gene TRBV9 combines with J gene TRBJ2-3, with a weak D call TRBD2 (5 bases). Germline V CDR1 and CDR2: SGDLS, YYNGEE. The CDR3 totals 12 residues. Trimming shortened V by 4 bases and J by 3 bases, and 6 bases separated the two germline ends. CDR3 DNA: TGTGCCAGCAGCTCGGGGACAGATACGCAGTATTTT. It codes for CASSSGTDTQYF.

V and J are TRBV19 and TRBJ1-5; no reliable D call. Germline V gives CDR1 LNHDA, CDR2 SQIVND (reference sequence). CDR3 length equals 16 residues. V was clipped by 0 bases and J by 0 bases, with 9 bases between them. DNA for the CDR3: TGTGCCAGTAGTATAGATCCGAGGAATAGCAATCAGCCCCAGCATTTT. Amino acid sequence: CASSIDPRNSNQPQHF.

Remarks on this clone: This same CDR3 is encoded by further DNA sequences in the sample. The chain links TRBV6-1 to TRBJ1-5, with a possible D match to TRBD1 (5 bases). This CDR3 is built from 14 residues. V lost 3 bases to trimming and J lost 4 bases, with 10 bases between them. Germline lookup yields CDR1 MNHNS and CDR2 SASEGT. The CDR3 coding sequence is TGTGCCAGCAGTGATAGTGGGGGGAATCAGCCCCAGCATTTT. Translated, it gives CASSDSGGNQPQHF.

The chain carries TRBV18 and TRBJ2-1, with 13 positions matching TRBD2. The CDR3 contains 16 residues. The junction had 7 bases not matched to a gene; V was cut back by 4 bases and J by 7 bases. Germline-derived CDR1 and CDR2 are KGHSH and LQKENI. The CDR3 loop is CASSQTSGRAGNEQFF. CDR3 in DNA: TGTGCCAGCTCACAAACTAGCGGGAGGGCAGGAAATGAGCAGTTCTTC.

This chain links TRBV28 with TRBJ2-2, with 11 bases fitting TRBD1. This CDR3 is built from 16 residues. V shed 1 base, J shed 4 bases, and the junction held 2 bases outside the gene matches. The germline CDR1 and CDR2 sequences are MDHEN and SYDVKM. The CDR3 protein is CASSLFGTGGTGELFF. The CDR3 DNA is TGTGCCAGCAGTTTATTCGGGACAGGGGGCACCGGGGAGCTGTTTTTT.

This rearrangement joins TRBV30 to TRBJ1-1; unclear D gene. Trimming shortened V by 4 bases and J by 3 bases, and 15 bases separated the two germline ends. The germline CDR1 and CDR2 sequences are GTSNPN and SVGIG (reference sequence). There are 14 residues in the CDR3. CDR3 sequence (DNA): TGTGCCTGGATCCGCACGGTTTTGGACACTGAAGCTTTCTTT. Translated, it gives CAWIRTVLDTEAFF.

J is TRBJ2-2 and V is TRBV7-3; 9 bases agree with TRBD2. The CDR3 is 16 amino acids. The V and J ends lost 4 bases and 5 bases, in that order; junction bases with no gene match: 8. The germline CDR1 and CDR2 sequences are SGHTA and FQGTGA. The CDR3 reads CASSSFSGRETGELFF. The CDR3, as DNA: TGTGCCAGCAGCTCCTTTAGCGGGAGAGAGACCGGGGAGCTGTTTTTT.

V gene TRBV6-1 combines with J gene TRBJ2-1, with 7 bases matching TRBD1. The CDR3 spans 16 residues. Germline CDR1 MNHNS, CDR2 SASEGT. V lost 4 bases, J lost 0 bases, and 6 bases stayed unmatched. The CDR3 nucleotides read TGTGCCAGCAGTGGATCGACAGGGAGCTCCTACAATGAGCAGTTCTTC. This encodes CASSGSTGSSYNEQFF.

This clone was counted between two and nine times. V gene TRBV19 combines with J gene TRBJ2-3; 7 positions agree with TRBD1. The CDR3 runs 14 residues. The J segment lost 1 base and the V segment lost 10 bases, leaving 8 bases of the junction unmatched. The germline gives CDR1 LNHDA, CDR2 SQIVND (reference sequence). CDR3 nucleotide sequence: TGTGCCACGAAGGGGGCTGGAGGCACAGATACGCAGTATTTT. Translating gives CATKGAGGTDTQYF.

The chain uses TRBV5-8 and TRBJ2-6, with TRBD1 as a possible D gene (6 bases). This CDR3 has 17 amino acids. V was shortened by 2 bases and J by 0 bases, with 12 bases between the two germline ends. Per germline, CDR1 SGHTS and CDR2 YDEGEE. The CDR3 region is CASSLTGFSSGANVLTF. The CDR3 DNA follows: TGTGCCAGCAGCTTAACAGGGTTCAGCTCTGGGGCCAACGTCCTGACTTTC.

CDR3 residues: CASSQVGTGGGYTF. The DNA for the CDR3 is TGTGCCAGCAGCCAAGTAGGTACAGGGGGTGGCTACACCTTC. This chain joins TRBV3-1 (or the pseudogene TRBV3-2) and TRBJ1-2, with 8 nucleotides matching TRBD1. CDR1 and CDR2 from the germline V gene are LGHDT and YNNKEL (reference sequence). This CDR3 is built from 14 residues. The V gene end was trimmed by 1 base and the J gene end by 7 bases; junction bases not matched to a gene: 5.

The chain combines TRBV12-3 or TRBV12-4 with TRBJ2-1; D is undetermined. The CDR3 spans 12 residues. Trimming left V 3 bases short and J 8 bases short, with 8 bases between. The CDR3 region is CASSFQFHEQFF. In nucleotides, the CDR3 is TGTGCCAGCAGTTTTCAATTCCATGAGCAGTTCTTC.

This chain joins TRBV18 and TRBJ1-1; D is unresolved. Germline CDR1 and CDR2: KGHSH and LQKENI. V was clipped by 2 bases and J by 0 bases, with 7 bases between them. The CDR3 contains 14 residues. The CDR3 coding sequence is TGTGCCAGCTCACCATTGAGCATGAACACTGAAGCTTTCTTT. Translated, it gives CASSPLSMNTEAFF.

The chain has TRBV14 and TRBJ2-3; 7 bases agree with TRBD2. The CDR3 spans 17 residues. V shed 3 bases and J 2 bases; nucleotides not matched to a gene: 11. Germline values: CDR1 SGHDN, CDR2 FVKESK. The CDR3 sequence is CASSQIRLAELTDTQYF. The CDR3 bases are TGTGCCAGCAGCCAGATTCGGCTAGCGGAACTCACAGATACGCAGTATTTT.

The gene calls are TRBV16 and TRBJ2-3; 11 bases map to TRBD1. V dropped 4 bases and J dropped 8; count of bases not matched to a gene: 8. The CDR3 has 15 amino acids. The germline gives CDR1 KGHSY, CDR2 FQNENV. The CDR3: CASSLTGQGAGTQYF. CDR3 bases: TGTGCCAGCAGCCTGACCGGACAGGGGGCGGGTACGCAGTATTTT.

The V and J genes are TRBV18 and TRBJ2-7; 8 nucleotides match TRBD2. CDR3 size: 16 residues. Germline CDR1 KGHSH, CDR2 LQKENI. Trimming took 3 bases from V and 7 from J; bases not matched to a gene: 14. The CDR3 coding sequence is TGTGCCAGCTCACCCGGTATTGATAGCGGGACCCGGGAGCAGTACTTC. Protein: CASSPGIDSGTREQYF.

The chain couples TRBV18 to TRBJ2-3; 7 bases agree with TRBD1. Germline V gene data show CDR1 as KGHSH and CDR2 as LQKENI. Trimming cost V 2 bases and J 0 bases; bases outside gene matches: 5. This CDR3 is 16 amino acids long. Here the CDR3 reads CASSPRQGSSTDTQYF. DNA for the CDR3: TGTGCCAGCTCACCAAGACAGGGTTCTAGCACAGATACGCAGTATTTT. The entire variable domain, with the rest obtained from reference TRBV18 and TRBJ2-3, is as follows: NAGVMQNPRHLVRRRGQEARLRCSPMKGHSHVYWYRQLPEEGLKFMVYLQKENIIDESGMPKERFSAEFPKEGPSILRIQQVVRGDSAAYFCASSPRQGSSTDTQYFGPGTRLTVL.

This rearrangement joins TRBV7-6 to TRBJ2-2; 9 nucleotides match TRBD1. Germline V gives CDR1 SGHVS, CDR2 FNYEAQ. CDR3 size: 17 residues. V gave up 4 bases and J gave up 4 bases; unmatched junction bases: 10. CDR3 DNA sequence: TGTGCCAGCAGCTCCGCCGGAGGGACAGGGATCACCGGGGAGCTGTTTTTT. It encodes CASSSAGGTGITGELFF.